One TCR beta chain is described in this entry. Its antigen remains unknown. The sample belongs to a study of Ad26.COV2.S vaccination and SARS-CoV-2 variants. As for the study in general: Ad26.COV2.S given intramuscularly, once or twice 56 days apart.

Described treatment: approximately 18 received Ad26.COV2.S at low or high dose, single or two shots; about 5 received placebo; per-sample allocation not given. Sample collection was performed on day 63 after the first vaccine or placebo injection. Vaccine was an Ad26 vector expressing Wuhan-strain SARS-CoV-2 spike. Some clones are missing from TCRdb's copy, which holds only in-frame ones; the method was immunoSEQ multiplex PCR. The table lists approximately 250,000 clones, about 83% of them singletons, with roughly 3% in the top ten. Overall study findings and caveats: Assessments of TCR breadth and depth may have underestimated the total T cell responses.

This clonotype was obtained from a person aged 18-65 years who received the Ad26.COV2.S COVID-19 vaccine or a placebo. Here the sequenced sample was peripheral blood, taken in a trial of Ad26.COV2.S vaccine versus placebo.

The chain's CDR3 is CSVSGTVSYNEQFF. Written as DNA, the CDR3 is TGCAGCGTTTCGGGGACAGTCTCCTACAATGAGCAGTTCTTC. The chain links TRBV29-1 to TRBJ2-1, with 7 positions matching TRBD1. V shed 5 bases and J 0 bases; nucleotides not matched to a gene: 4. The CDR3 has 14 amino acids. CDR1 SQVTM and CDR2 ANQGSEA come from the germline V gene.